A selection of T cell receptor beta chains follows, all from one sample in a study of blood T cell repertoires in COVID-19. Assay: immunoSEQ multiplex PCR; the TCRdb copy retains only in-frame clones and omits some. The sample lists about 220,000 clones, around 85% occurring once. The sequenced sample consisted of peripheral blood. These receptor sequences come from a woman in her 70s with COVID-19, enrolled during active disease. CDR3s include the opening cysteine and the closing phenylalanine or tryptophan. D genes are given only for firm matches. Not every row has a clone size; where given, it reads once, few, many or a size class.

>TRBD1|15|TRBJ1-5|.|TRBV27
TGTGCCAGCAGTGAACCCATCCACAGGGGTCGACCCCAGCATTTT
CASSEPIHRGRPQHF
>TRBD2|16|TRBJ2-3|.|TRBV7-2
TGTGCCAGCAGCCAAGCAGGGACTAGCGGGAGGGATACGCAGTATTTT
CASSQAGTSGRDTQYF
>.|17|TRBJ1-3|.|TRBV4-2
TGTGCCAGCAGCGATACCCCGGGGCGGGGAACTGGAAACACCATATATTTT
CASSDTPGRGTGNTIYF
>.|17|TRBJ2-3|.|TRBV19
TGTGCCAGTAGTGCGGGGAGGACGCCCCCGAGCACAGATACGCAGTATTTT
CASSAGRTPPSTDTQYF
>TRBD1|14|TRBJ1-1|.|TRBV6-6
TGTGCCAGCAGTTATGACAGGGGGGTCACTGAAGCTTTCTTT
CASSYDRGVTEAFF
>.|13|TRBJ2-3|.|TRBV6-2/TRBV6-3
TGTGCCAGCAGTTACTCGACAGTATATACGCAGTATTTT
CASSYSTVYTQYF
>.|15|TRBJ1-5|.|TRBV4-3
TGCGCCAGCAGCCAAGAGTTGGGCAGGGGTCGGCCCCAGCATTTT
CASSQELGRGRPQHF
>TRBD2|17|TRBJ2-1|.|TRBV20-1
TGCAGTGCCAGTAATCCCCGAGGGACTAGCGCTTACAATGAGCAGTTCTTC
CSASNPRGTSAYNEQFF
>TRBD2|16|TRBJ2-1|.|TRBV7-2
TGTGCCAGCAGCTCAAGGGCTAGCGGGGTCCAGGTTGAGCAGTTCTTC
CASSSRASGVQVEQFF
>.|13|TRBJ1-1|.|TRBV6-5
TGTGCCAGCAGTTTGGCAGTGTCCACTGAAGCTTTCTTT
CASSLAVSTEAFF
>.|14|TRBJ1-1|.|TRBV7-2
TGTGCCAGCAGTTCCGACAGATGGAACACTGAAGCTTTCTTT
CASSSDRWNTEAFF
>TRBD2|17|TRBJ2-1|.|TRBV30
TGTGCCTGGAGTGGACTAGCGGGAGGGCCGTCCTACAATGAGCAGTTCTTC
CAWSGLAGGPSYNEQFF
>.|14|TRBJ2-1|.|TRBV11-3
TGTGCCAGCGGTCTTTGGGGGGTCGATAGTGAGCAGTTCTTC
CASGLWGVDSEQFF
>.|15|TRBJ2-1|.|TRBV19
TGTGCCAGTAGTATTATGGGAGGACTATACAATGAGCAGTTCTTC
CASSIMGGLYNEQFF
>TRBD2|17|TRBJ2-5|.|TRBV7-6
TGTGCCAGCAGCTCCCCGGGAGATAGCGGGGTCAGGGAGACCCAGTACTTC
CASSSPGDSGVRETQYF
>.|15|TRBJ2-3|.|TRBV7-6
TGTGCCAGCAACCTGCAGGGTGGTAGCACAGATACGCAGTATTTT
CASNLQGGSTDTQYF
>.|14|TRBJ2-2|.|TRBV4-3
TGCGCCAGCGGTGGACGGGTCAGGGCCGGGGAGCTGTTTTTT
CASGGRVRAGELFF
>TRBD1|14|TRBJ2-7|.|TRBV28
TGTGCCAGCAGACTGGGGACAGTCTCCTACGAGCAGTACTTC
CASRLGTVSYEQYF
>.|12|TRBJ2-5|.|TRBV2
TGTGCCAGCAGGGGCGCCTGGGAGACCCAGTACTTC
CASRGAWETQYF
>TRBD1|15|TRBJ1-1|.|TRBV4-3
TGCGCCAGCAGCCAAAGACAGGGGACGAACACTGAAGCTTTCTTT
CASSQRQGTNTEAFF
>TRBD1|13|TRBJ1-2|.|TRBV7-9
TGTGCCAGCAGCCTTGAGGGGGCGGGTGGCTACACCTTC
CASSLEGAGGYTF
>.|13|TRBJ2-7|.|TRBV5-1
TGCGCCAGCAGCTTGGCAGGGTCCTACGAGCAGTACTTC
CASSLAGSYEQYF
>TRBD2|15|TRBJ2-1|.|TRBV2
TGTGCCAGCAGTGAAGCTCTAGCGGGAAACAATGAGCAGTTCTTC
CASSEALAGNNEQFF
>TRBD2|12|TRBJ2-1|.|TRBV4-3
TGCGCCAGCAGCGGGACTAGCAATGAGCAGTTCTTC
CASSGTSNEQFF
>TRBD1|16|TRBJ1-6|few|TRBV5-5
TGTGCCAGCAGCTTGGCAATCGGGACAGGAGTTTCACCCCTCCACTTT
CASSLAIGTGVSPLHF
>.|13|TRBJ2-1|.|TRBV6-2/TRBV6-3
TGTGCCAGCAGCCCGACGGCCGGGAATGAGCAGTTCTTC
CASSPTAGNEQFF
>.|13|TRBJ1-5|.|TRBV28
TGTGCCAGCAGGCGTCGGGGTCGTCAGCCCCAGCATTTT
CASRRRGRQPQHF
>.|15|TRBJ1-1|.|TRBV4-3
TGCGCCAGCAGCCACTCCGACAGGATTAACACTGAAGCTTTCTTT
CASSHSDRINTEAFF
>TRBD1|15|TRBJ1-2|few|TRBV12-5
TGTGCTAGTGGTTTAACCCGGGACAGGGCCTATGGCTACACCTTC
CASGLTRDRAYGYTF
>TRBD1|16|TRBJ1-3|once|TRBV7-8
TGTGCCAGCAGCTTAGCGCAGGGGGACTCTGGAAACACCATATATTTT
CASSLAQGDSGNTIYF
>TRBD1|11|TRBJ1-1|few|TRBV20-1
TGCATAATTCAGGGGGACAGGGGTGCTTTCTTT
CIIQGDRGAFF
>.|15|TRBJ2-7|few|TRBV6-5
TGTGCCAGCAGTTACCGACAGGCGGTAGGCTACGAGCAGTACTTC
CASSYRQAVGYEQYF
>.|14|TRBJ2-7|once|TRBV20-1
TGCAGTGCTAGTCCCAGCCAAGTAGCCGGCGAGCAGTACTTC
CSASPSQVAGEQYF
>TRBD2|17|TRBJ2-3|.|TRBV4-2
TGTGCCAGCAGCCAAGCGCTGGCGGGGGGGCAAGCAGATACGCAGTATTTT
CASSQALAGGQADTQYF
>.|13|TRBJ2-7|.|TRBV19
TGTGCCAGTAGGGGGAGAGGTTCAGACGAGCAGTACTTC
CASRGRGSDEQYF
>TRBD1|16|TRBJ1-2|.|TRBV4-2
TGTGCCAGCAGCCAAGAAGGGGCAGGGGGATCCTATGGCTACACCTTC
CASSQEGAGGSYGYTF
>.|19|TRBJ1-6|.|TRBV21-1
TGTGCCAGCAGCAAGACAGGGGGCGATTGGGAGACCTATAATTCACCCCTCCACTTT
CASSKTGGDWETYNSPLHF
>.|11|TRBJ2-7|few|TRBV25-1
TGTGCCAGCAGCAGTCTCTACGAGCAGTACTTC
CASSSLYEQYF
>.|14|TRBJ2-3|.|TRBV7-2
TGTGCCAGCAGCCGTCTTTCTTCCACAGATACGCAGTATTTT
CASSRLSSTDTQYF
>.|12|TRBJ1-2|.|TRBV12-3/TRBV12-4
TGTGCCAGCAGTTTGGGGGCAGGTGGCTACACCTTC
CASSLGAGGYTF
>.|15|TRBJ2-2|.|TRBV5-8
TGTGCCAGCAGCTTGCTTGACATAAACACCGGGGAGCTGTTTTTT
CASSLLDINTGELFF
>.|13|TRBJ1-5|.|TRBV6-5
TGTGCCAGCAGAAGCGGTATTTACCAGCCCCAGCATTTT
CASRSGIYQPQHF
>TRBD2|19|TRBJ2-3|.|TRBV27
TGTGCCAGCAGTTATGAAACCCCGGGACTAGCGGGAGGGCGCGATACGCAGTATTTT
CASSYETPGLAGGRDTQYF
>.|14|TRBJ1-6|.|TRBV11-3
TGTGCCAGCAGCCCCGGCGGAACTAGGTCACCCCTCCACTTT
CASSPGGTRSPLHF
>TRBD2|13|TRBJ2-7|.|TRBV27
TGTGCCAGCAGTCCCCTAGCGGGAACCGAGCAGTACTTC
CASSPLAGTEQYF
>.|16|TRBJ2-3|.|TRBV5-1
TGCGCCAGCAGCAGCGGGGTGCGGGGGCGCACAGATACGCAGTATTTT
CASSSGVRGRTDTQYF
>TRBD1|15|TRBJ2-7|.|TRBV15
TGTGCCACCAGCAGAGATCGGGGGACAGGCTACGAGCAGTACTTC
CATSRDRGTGYEQYF
>TRBD1|15|TRBJ2-5|.|TRBV7-9
TGTGCCAGCAGCTCGGGACAGGGCATGGGAGAGACCCAGTACTTC
CASSSGQGMGETQYF
>.|13|TRBJ1-2|few|TRBV27
TGTGCCAGCAGTCGCGGGGACGGCCGGGGCTACACCTTC
CASSRGDGRGYTF
>TRBD1|18|TRBJ1-5|.|TRBV4-1
TGCGCCAGCAGCGAAGGGCCTCACGGGACAGGGTATAATCAGCCCCAGCATTTT
CASSEGPHGTGYNQPQHF
>.|15|TRBJ2-3|.|TRBV2
TGTGCCAGCAGTGAAGGCGGGATCCTCACAGATACGCAGTATTTT
CASSEGGILTDTQYF
>TRBD2|14|TRBJ2-2|few|TRBV11-3
TGTGCCAGCAGGCCGGGACTAAACACCGGGGAGCTGTTTTTT
CASRPGLNTGELFF
>.|14|TRBJ1-6|.|TRBV6-2/TRBV6-3
TGTGCCAGCAGTTCGACAGTGAATAATTCACCCCTCCACTTT
CASSSTVNNSPLHF
>TRBD2|19|TRBJ2-7|once|TRBV11-2
TGTGCCAGCAGCACCGGGACTAGCGGGGGGGCGATTACTCCTTACGAGCAGTACTTC
CASSTGTSGGAITPYEQYF
>.|12|TRBJ2-5|.|TRBV6-5
TGTGCCAGCAGTTCAGGTGTGGAGACCCAGTACTTC
CASSSGVETQYF